These 2 T cell receptor beta chains came from one sample sequenced in a study of T-cell memory formation after mild COVID-19. TCRdb re-called the 5' RACE reads with MiXCR, one entry per CDR3 protein. Of roughly 400,000 distinct CDR3 sequences detected, more than 20% appear once; the ten largest clones hold about 10%. The sample consisted of PBMCs or a T cell subset sorted from them (not recorded which). These receptors were taken from an adult woman who had mild COVID-19 (a few samples of this study predate the infection). Cell type and time point are not known.

This clonotype came up a few times. The chain carries TRBV9 and TRBJ1-2; D is undetermined. The V gene lost 5 bases and the J gene lost 6 bases, with 17 bases spanning the gap. The CDR3 sequence is 14 residues long. Looked up from germline, CDR1 is SGDLS and CDR2 is YYNGEE. The CDR3 nucleotides read TGTGCCAGCAGTGGCTATCGAGGCCCGGATGGCTACACCTTC. Protein product: CASSGYRGPDGYTF.

In its sample, this clonotype was seen a few times. The chain joins TRBV12-3 or TRBV12-4 to TRBJ2-5; D may be TRBD2 (5 bases). Trimming cost V 2 bases and J 5 bases, with 9 bases left between them. The CDR3 is 13 amino acids. The CDR3 DNA sequence: TGTGCCAGCAGTTTAAGGGAGTCGGAGACCCAGTACTTC. This translates into CASSLRESETQYF.